The source of this TCR beta chain is a study of spatial heterogeneity in lung cancer. Looking at the study overall: Each time, sequencing found more beta-chain sequences than alpha-chain sequences.

TCRdb ran MiXCR on the 5' RACE reads and lists one entry per CDR3 protein. The table shows about 36,000 distinct CDR3 sequences, with more than 7% occurring only once. Time point meaning: sample taken at primary tumor resection. Samples were donated by 72 untreated early-stage non-small cell lung cancer patients. In each case, whole RNA from tumor, nontumor lung or frozen PBMC was sequenced unsorted. V was shortened by 0 bases and J by 5 bases, with 9 bases between the two germline ends. The germline gives CDR1 SGDLS, CDR2 YYNGEE. CDR3 length: 14 residues. A remark on this clonotype: Antigen unknown.

Study-level points and caveats: There were more appearances of ubiquitous expanded tumor TCRs in blood at resection than at follow-up.

The material sequenced was PBMCs, taken at surgery. The sequence was collected from a female donor with early-stage non-small cell lung cancer. The chain uses TRBV9 and TRBJ2-1, with D hard to call. The CDR3 bases are TGTGCCAGCAGCGTAGTTGCAGTGGACAATGAGCAGTTCTTC. This encodes CASSVVAVDNEQFF.